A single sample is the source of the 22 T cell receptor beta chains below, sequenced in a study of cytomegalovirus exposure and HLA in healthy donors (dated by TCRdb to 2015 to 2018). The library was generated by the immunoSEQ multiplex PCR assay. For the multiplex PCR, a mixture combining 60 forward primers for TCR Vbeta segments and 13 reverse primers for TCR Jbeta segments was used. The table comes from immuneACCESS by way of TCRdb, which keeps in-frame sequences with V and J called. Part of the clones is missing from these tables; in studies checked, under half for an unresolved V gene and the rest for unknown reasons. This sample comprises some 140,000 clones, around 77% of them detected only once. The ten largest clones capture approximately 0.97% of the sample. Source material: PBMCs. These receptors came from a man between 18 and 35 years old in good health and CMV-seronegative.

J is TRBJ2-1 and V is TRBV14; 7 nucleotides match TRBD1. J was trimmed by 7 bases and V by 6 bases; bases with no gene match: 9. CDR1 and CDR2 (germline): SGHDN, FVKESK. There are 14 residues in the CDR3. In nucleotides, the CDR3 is TGTGCCAGCAGTTATAGGGGGCGCGTAAATGAGCAGTTCTTC. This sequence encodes CASSYRGRVNEQFF.

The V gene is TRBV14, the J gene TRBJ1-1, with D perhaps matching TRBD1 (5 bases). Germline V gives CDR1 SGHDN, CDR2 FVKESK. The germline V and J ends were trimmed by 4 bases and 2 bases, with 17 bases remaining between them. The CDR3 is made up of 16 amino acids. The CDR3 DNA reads TGTGCCAGCAGCCTCCTCCTCGCGGGGGTCAACACTGAAGCTTTCTTT. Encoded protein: CASSLLLAGVNTEAFF.

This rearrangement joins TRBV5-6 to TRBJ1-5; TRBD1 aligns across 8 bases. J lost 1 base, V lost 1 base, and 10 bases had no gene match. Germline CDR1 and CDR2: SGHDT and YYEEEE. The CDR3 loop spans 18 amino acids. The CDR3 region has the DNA TGTGCCAGCAGCTTGTGGTTCCAGGGGGCCTTAAGCAATCAGCCCCAGCATTTT. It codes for CASSLWFQGALSNQPQHF.

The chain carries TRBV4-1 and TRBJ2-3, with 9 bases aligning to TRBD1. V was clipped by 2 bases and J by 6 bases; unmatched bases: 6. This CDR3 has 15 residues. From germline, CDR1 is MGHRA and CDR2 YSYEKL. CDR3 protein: CASSQQDRGGDTQYF. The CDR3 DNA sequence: TGCGCCAGCAGCCAACAGGACAGGGGCGGCGATACGCAGTATTTT.

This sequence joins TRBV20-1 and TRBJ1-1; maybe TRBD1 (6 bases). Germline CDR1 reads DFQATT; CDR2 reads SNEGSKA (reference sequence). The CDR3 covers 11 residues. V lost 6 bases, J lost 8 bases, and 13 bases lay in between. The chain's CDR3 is CSASQGGEAFF. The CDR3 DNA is TGCAGTGCCTCACAGGGAGGGGAAGCTTTCTTT.

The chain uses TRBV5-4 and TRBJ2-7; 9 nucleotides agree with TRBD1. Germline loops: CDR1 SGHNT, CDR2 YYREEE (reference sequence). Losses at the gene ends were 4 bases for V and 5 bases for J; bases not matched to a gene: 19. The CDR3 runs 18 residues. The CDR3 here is CASSSRDRETYVSNEQYF. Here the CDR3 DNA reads TGTGCCAGCAGCAGCCGGGACAGGGAAACCTATGTTAGCAACGAGCAGTACTTC.

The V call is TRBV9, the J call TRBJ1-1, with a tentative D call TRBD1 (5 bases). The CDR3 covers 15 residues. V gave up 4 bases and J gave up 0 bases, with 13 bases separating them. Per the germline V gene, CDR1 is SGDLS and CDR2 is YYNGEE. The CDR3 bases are TGTGCCAGCAGCCCCTTATGGGGCCTGAACACTGAAGCTTTCTTT. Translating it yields CASSPLWGLNTEAFF.

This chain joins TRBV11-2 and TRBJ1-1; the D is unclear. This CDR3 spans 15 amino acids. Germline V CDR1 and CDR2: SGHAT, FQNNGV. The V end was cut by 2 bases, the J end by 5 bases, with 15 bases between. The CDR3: CASSLFRVTGTEAFF. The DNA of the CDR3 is TGTGCCAGCAGCTTATTCCGGGTGACGGGGACTGAAGCTTTCTTT.

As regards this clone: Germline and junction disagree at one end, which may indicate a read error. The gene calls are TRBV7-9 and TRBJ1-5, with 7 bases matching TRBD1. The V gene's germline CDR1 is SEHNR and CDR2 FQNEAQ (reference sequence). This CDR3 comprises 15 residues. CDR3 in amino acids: CSSSLGGRGNQPQHF. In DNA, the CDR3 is TGTTCCAGCAGCTTAGGGGGCAGGGGCAATCAGCCCCAGCATTTT.

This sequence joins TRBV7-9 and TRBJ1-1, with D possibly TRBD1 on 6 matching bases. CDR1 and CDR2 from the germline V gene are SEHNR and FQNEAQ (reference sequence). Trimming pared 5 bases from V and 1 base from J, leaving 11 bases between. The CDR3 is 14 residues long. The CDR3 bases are TGTGCCAGCAGCCCCTGGACAGAGAACACTGAAGCTTTCTTT. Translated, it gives CASSPWTENTEAFF.

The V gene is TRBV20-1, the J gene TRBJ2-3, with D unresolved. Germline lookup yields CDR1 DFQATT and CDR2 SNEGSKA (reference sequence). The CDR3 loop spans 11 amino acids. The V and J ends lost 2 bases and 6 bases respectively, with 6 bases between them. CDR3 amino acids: CSARLVDTQYF. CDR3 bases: TGCAGTGCTAGACTTGTGGATACGCAGTATTTT.

The CDR3 sequence is CASSSRQGKNEKLFF. Written as DNA, the CDR3 is TGTGCCAGCAGCTCGCGACAGGGGAAAAATGAAAAACTGTTTTTT. The chain uses TRBV7-9 and TRBJ1-4; 8 bases are a match to TRBD1. CDR3 length equals 15 residues. Trimming cost V 4 bases and J 5 bases; bases outside gene matches: 6. Germline V CDR1 and CDR2: SEHNR, FQNEAQ (reference sequence).

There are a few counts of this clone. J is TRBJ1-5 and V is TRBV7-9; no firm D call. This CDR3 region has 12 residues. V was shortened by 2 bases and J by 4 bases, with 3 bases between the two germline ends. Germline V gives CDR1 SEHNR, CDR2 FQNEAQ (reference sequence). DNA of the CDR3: TGTGCCAGCAGCTTAATAAATCAGCCCCAGCATTTT. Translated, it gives CASSLINQPQHF.

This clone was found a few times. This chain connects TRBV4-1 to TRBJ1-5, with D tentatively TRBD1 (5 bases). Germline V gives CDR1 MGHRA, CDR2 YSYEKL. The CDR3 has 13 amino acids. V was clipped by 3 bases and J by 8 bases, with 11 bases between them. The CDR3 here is CASSQTDSKPQHF. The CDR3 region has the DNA TGCGCCAGCAGCCAGACAGACTCAAAGCCCCAGCATTTT.

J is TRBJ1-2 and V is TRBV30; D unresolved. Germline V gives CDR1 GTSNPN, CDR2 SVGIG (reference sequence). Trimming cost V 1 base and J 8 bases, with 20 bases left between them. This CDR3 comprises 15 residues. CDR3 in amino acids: CAWSASLSRREGYTF. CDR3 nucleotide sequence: TGTGCCTGGAGTGCCTCTCTATCTCGTCGGGAAGGCTACACCTTC.

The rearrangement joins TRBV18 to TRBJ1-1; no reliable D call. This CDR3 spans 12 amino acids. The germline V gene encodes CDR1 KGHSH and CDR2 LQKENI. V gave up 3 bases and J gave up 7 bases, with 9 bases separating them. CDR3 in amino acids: CASSPSPGEAFF. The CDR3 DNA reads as TGTGCCAGCTCACCGAGTCCGGGTGAAGCTTTCTTT. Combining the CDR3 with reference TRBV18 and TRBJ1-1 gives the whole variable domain NAGVMQNPRHLVRRRGQEARLRCSPMKGHSHVYWYRQLPEEGLKFMVYLQKENIIDESGMPKERFSAEFPKEGPSILRIQQVVRGDSAAYFCASSPSPGEAFFGQGTRLTVV.

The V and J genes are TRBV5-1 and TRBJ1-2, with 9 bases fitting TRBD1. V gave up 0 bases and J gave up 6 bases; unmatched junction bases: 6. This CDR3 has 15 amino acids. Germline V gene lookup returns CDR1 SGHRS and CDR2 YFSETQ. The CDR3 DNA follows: TGCGCCAGCAGCTTGGCCGGGACAGGGACCAATGGCTACACCTTC. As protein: CASSLAGTGTNGYTF. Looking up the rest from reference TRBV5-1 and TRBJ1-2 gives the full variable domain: KAGVTQTPRYLIKTRGQQVTLSCSPISGHRSVSWYQQTPGQGLQFLFEYFSETQRNKGNFPGRFSGRQFSNSRSEMNVSTLELGDSALYLCASSLAGTGTNGYTFGSGTRLTVV.

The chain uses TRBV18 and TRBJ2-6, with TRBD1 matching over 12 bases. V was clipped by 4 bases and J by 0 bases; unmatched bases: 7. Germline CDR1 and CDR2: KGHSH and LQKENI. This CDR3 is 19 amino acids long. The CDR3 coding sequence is TGTGCCAGCTCACGCCTCACGGGACAGGGGGCCTCTGGGGCCAACGTCCTGACTTTC. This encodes CASSRLTGQGASGANVLTF.

In DNA form, the CDR3 reads TGTGCCAGCAGCTTTCAGGGGGCTAATTCACCCCTCCACTTT. Amino acid sequence: CASSFQGANSPLHF. The J gene is TRBJ1-6, the V gene TRBV9; 8 nucleotides line up with TRBD1. Germline values: CDR1 SGDLS, CDR2 YYNGEE. The CDR3 covers 14 residues. The J segment lost 6 bases and the V segment lost 4 bases, leaving 3 bases of the junction unmatched.

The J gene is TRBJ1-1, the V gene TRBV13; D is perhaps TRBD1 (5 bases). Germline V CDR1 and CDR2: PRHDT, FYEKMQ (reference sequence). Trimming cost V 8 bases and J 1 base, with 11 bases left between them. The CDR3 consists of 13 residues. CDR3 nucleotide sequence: TGTGCCAGCTATGACAGCCAGAACACTGAAGCTTTCTTT. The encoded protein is CASYDSQNTEAFF.

CDR3 nucleotide sequence: TGTGCCAGCAGTCTGGGGGGACAGGGGTCACCCCTCCACTTT. This gives the protein CASSLGGQGSPLHF. The rearrangement uses TRBV6-4 and TRBJ1-6, with 10 bases that match TRBD1. V shed 5 bases, J shed 10 bases, and the junction held 5 bases outside the gene matches. Germline V gives CDR1 MRHNA, CDR2 SNTAGT. The CDR3 has 14 residues.

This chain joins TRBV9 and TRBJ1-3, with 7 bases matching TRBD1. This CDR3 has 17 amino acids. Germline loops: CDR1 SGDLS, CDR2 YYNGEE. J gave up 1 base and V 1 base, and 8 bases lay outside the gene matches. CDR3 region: CASSVTTTTGSGNTIYF. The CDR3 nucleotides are TGTGCCAGCAGCGTAACTACAACGACAGGGTCTGGAAACACCATATATTTT.